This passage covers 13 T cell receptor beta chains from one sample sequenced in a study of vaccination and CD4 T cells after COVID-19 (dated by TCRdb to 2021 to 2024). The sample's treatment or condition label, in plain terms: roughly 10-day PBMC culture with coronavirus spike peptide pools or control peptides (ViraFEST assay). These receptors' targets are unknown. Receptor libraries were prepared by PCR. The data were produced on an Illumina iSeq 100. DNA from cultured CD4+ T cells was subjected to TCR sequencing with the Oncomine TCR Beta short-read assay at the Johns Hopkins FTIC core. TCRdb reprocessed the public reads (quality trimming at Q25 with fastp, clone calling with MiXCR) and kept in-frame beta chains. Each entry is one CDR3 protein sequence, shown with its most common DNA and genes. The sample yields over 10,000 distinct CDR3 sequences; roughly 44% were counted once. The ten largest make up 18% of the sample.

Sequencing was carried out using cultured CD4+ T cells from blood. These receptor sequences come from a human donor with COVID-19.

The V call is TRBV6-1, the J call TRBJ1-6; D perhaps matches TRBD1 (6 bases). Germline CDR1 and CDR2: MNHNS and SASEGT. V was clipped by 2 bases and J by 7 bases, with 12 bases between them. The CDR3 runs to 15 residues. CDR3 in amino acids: CASSESWDTNSPLHF. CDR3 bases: TGTGCCAGCAGTGAAAGCTGGGACACGAATTCACCCCTCCACTTT.

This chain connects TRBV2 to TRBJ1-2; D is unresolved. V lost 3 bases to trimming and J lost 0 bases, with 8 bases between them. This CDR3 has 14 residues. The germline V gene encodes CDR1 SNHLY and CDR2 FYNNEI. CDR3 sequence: CASSDASTNYGYTF. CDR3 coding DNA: TGTGCCAGCAGTGACGCGAGCACTAACTATGGCTACACCTTC.

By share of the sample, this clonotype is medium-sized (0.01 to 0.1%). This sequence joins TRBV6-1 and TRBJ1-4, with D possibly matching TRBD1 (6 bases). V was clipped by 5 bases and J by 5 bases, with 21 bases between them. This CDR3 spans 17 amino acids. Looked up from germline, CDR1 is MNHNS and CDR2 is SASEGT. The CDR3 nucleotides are TGTGCCAGCAGTACGTCCCCCCACAGGGTCGTGAATGAAAAACTGTTTTTT. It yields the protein CASSTSPHRVVNEKLFF.

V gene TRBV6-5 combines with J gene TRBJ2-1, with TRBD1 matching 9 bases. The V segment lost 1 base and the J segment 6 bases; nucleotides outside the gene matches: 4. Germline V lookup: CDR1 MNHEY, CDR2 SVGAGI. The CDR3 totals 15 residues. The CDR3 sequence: CASSYLTGQGNEQFF. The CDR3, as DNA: TGTGCCAGCAGTTACTTAACGGGACAGGGCAATGAGCAGTTCTTC.

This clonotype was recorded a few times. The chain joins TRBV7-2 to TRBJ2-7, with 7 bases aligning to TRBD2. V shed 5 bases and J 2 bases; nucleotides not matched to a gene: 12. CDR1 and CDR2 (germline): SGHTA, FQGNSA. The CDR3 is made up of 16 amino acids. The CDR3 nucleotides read TGTGCCAGCAGCAAGGGGCCCCAGCGGGGAACCTACGAGCAGTACTTC. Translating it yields CASSKGPQRGTYEQYF.

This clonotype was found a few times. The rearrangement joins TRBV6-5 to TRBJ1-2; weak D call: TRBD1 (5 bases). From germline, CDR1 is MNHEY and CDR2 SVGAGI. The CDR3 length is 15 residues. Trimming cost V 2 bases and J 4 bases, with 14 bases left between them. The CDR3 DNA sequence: TGTGCCAGCAGTTACCAACCGGGACGGTCCTATGGCTACACCTTC. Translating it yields CASSYQPGRSYGYTF.

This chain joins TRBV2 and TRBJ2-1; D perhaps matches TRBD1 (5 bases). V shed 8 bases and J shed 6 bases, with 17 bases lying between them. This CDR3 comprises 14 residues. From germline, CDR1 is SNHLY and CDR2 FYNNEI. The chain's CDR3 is CASSAITQGNEQFF. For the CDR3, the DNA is TGTGCCAGCTCGGCCATAACTCAGGGCAATGAGCAGTTCTTC.

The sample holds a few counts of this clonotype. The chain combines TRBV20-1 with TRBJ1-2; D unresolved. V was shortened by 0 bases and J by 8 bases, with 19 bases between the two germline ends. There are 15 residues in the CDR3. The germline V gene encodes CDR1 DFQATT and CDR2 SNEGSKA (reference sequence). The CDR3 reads CSARDVKGPVYGYTF. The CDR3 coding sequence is TGCAGTGCTAGAGATGTGAAGGGCCCAGTCTACGGCTACACCTTC.

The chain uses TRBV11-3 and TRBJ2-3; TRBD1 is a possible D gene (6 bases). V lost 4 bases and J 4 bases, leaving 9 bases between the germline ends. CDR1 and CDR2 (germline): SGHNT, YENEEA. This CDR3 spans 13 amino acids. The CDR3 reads CASSSRGPDTQYF. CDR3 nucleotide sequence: TGTGCCAGCAGCTCCAGGGGCCCAGATACGCAGTATTTT.

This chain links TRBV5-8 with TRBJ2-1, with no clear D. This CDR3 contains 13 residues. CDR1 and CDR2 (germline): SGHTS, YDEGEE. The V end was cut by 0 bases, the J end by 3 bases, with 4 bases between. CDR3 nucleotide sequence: TGTGCCAGCAGCTTGGTCCACTACAATGAGCAGTTCTTC. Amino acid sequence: CASSLVHYNEQFF.

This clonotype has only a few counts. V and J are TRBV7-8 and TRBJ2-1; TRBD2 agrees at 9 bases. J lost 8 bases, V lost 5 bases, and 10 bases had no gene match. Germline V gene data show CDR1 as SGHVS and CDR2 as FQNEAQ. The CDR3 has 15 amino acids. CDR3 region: CASSGVRGGADEQFF. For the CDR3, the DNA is TGTGCCAGCAGCGGAGTCCGCGGGGGGGCAGATGAGCAGTTCTTC.

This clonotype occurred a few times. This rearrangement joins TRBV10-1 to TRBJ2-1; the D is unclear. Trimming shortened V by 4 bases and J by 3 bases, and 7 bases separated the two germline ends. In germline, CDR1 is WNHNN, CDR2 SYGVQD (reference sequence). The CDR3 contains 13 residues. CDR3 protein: CASSAELYNEQFF. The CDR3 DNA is TGCGCCAGCAGTGCTGAGCTCTACAATGAGCAGTTCTTC.

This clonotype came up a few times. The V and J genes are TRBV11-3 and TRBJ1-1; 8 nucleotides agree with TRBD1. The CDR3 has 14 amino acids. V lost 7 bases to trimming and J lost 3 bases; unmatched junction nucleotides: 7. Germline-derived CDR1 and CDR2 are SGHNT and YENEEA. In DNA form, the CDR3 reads TGTGCCAGCAACGAACAGGGGGAGGACACTGAAGCTTTCTTT. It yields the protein CASNEQGEDTEAFF. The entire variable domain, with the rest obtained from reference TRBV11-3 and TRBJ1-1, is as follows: EAGVVQSPRYKIIEKKQPVAFWCNPISGHNTLYWYLQNLGQGPELLIRYENEEAVDDSQLPKDRFSAERLKGVDSTLKIQPAELGDSAVYLCASNEQGEDTEAFFGQGTRLTVV.